This T cell receptor beta chain was found in a study of beta chain features in type 1 diabetes. Broader study findings: Moderately but significantly shorter TCRB CDR3s were found in Type 1 diabetes patients in all four CD4+ subsets.

CDR1 is SGDLS, CDR2 YYNGEE, per germline. The CDR3 has 17 amino acids. After removal of 0 bases from V and 8 bases from J, the junction contained 15 bases not matched to a gene. All of the isolated RNA was reverse transcribed, so expressed TCRB transcripts were sequenced. Using immunoSEQ multiplex PCR, the repertoire was profiled, and TCRdb retains in-frame clones only, with some absent. Altogether about 190,000 clones are present, roughly 8% being singletons, with the ten largest covering approximately 0.54%. On this clone itself: Its antigen remains unknown.

The sequencing sample was made of central memory CD4+ T cells from blood. The clonotype was recovered from a man aged 18 to 30 with type 1 diabetes. The V gene is TRBV9, the J gene TRBJ2-3; 7 nucleotides align to TRBD2. CDR3 in amino acids: CASSVDPLQKRDGTQYF. The CDR3 DNA follows: TGTGCCAGCAGCGTAGACCCGCTGCAGAAGCGGGATGGTACGCAGTATTTT.